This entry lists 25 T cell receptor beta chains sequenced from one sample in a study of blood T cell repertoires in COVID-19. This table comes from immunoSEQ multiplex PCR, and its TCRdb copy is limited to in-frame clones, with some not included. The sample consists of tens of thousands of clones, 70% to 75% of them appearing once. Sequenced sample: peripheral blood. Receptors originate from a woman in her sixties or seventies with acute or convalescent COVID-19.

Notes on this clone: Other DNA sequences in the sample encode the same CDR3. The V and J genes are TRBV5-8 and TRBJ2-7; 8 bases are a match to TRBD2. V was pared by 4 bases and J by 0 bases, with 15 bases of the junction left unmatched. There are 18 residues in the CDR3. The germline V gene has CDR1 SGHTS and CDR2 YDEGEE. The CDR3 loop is CASSPMGLAGRFSYEQYF. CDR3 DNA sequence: TGTGCCAGCAGCCCAATGGGTCTAGCGGGTAGGTTCTCCTACGAGCAGTACTTC.

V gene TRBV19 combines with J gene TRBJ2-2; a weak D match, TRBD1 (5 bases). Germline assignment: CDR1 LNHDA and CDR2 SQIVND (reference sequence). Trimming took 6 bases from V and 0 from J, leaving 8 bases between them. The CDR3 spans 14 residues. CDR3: CASRGPSNTGELFF. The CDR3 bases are TGTGCCAGTAGGGGGCCCTCGAACACCGGGGAGCTGTTTTTT.

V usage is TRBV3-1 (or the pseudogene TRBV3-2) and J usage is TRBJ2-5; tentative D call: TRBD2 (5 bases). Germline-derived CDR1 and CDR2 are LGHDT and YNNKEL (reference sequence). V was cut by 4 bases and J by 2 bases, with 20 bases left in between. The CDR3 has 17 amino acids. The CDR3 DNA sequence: TGTGCCAGCAGCCGAGGGCAAGCACCGTTGGGGCAAGAGACCCAGTACTTC. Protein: CASSRGQAPLGQETQYF.

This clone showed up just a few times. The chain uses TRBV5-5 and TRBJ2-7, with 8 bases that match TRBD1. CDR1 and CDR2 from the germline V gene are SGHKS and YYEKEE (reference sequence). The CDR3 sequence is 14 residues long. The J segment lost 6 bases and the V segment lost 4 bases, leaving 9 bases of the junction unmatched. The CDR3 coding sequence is TGTGCCAGCAGCGATAGACAGGGGAAGAGCGAGCAGTACTTC. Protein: CASSDRQGKSEQYF.

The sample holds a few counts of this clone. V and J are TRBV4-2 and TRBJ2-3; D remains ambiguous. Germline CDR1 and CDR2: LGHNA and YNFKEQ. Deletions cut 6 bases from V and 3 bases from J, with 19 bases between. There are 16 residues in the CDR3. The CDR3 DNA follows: TGTGCCAGCAGTCCTACCTTCGGAGCTGGGACAGATACGCAGTATTTT. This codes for CASSPTFGAGTDTQYF.

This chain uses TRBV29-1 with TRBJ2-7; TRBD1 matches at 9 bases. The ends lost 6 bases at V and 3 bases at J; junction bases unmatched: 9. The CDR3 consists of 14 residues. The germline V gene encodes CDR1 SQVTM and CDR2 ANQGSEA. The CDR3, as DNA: TGCAGCGTGACACAGGGGGCTAATATCTACGAGCAGTACTTC. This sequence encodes CSVTQGANIYEQYF.

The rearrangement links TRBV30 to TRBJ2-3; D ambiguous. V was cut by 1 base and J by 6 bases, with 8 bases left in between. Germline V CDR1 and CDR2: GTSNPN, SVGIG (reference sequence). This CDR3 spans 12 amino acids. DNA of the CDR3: TGTGCCTGGAGTGCCCTCCTTGATACGCAGTATTTT. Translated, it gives CAWSALLDTQYF.

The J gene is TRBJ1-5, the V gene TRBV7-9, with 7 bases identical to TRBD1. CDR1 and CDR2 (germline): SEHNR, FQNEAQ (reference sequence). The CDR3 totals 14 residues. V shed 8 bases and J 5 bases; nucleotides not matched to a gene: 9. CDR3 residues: CASGSGGGDQPQHF. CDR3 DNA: TGTGCCAGCGGTTCAGGAGGGGGCGATCAGCCCCAGCATTTT.

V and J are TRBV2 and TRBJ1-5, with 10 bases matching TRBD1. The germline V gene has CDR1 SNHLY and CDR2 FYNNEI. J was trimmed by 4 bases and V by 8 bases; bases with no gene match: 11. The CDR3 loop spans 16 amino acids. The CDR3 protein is CASQRQGAIGNQPQHF. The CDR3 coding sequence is TGTGCCAGCCAGAGACAGGGGGCGATTGGGAATCAGCCCCAGCATTTT.

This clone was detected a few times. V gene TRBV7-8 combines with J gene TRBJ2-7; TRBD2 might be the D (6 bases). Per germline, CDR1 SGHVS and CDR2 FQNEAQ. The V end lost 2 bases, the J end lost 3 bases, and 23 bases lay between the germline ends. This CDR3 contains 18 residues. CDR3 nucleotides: TGTGCCAGCAGCTTAAGCTCGGGAGCTTATCAGGTACACTACGAGCAGTACTTC. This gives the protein CASSLSSGAYQVHYEQYF.

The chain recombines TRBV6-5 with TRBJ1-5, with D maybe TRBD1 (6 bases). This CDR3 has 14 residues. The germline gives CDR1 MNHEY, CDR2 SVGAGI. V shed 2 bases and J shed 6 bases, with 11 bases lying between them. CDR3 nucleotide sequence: TGTGCCAGCAGTTACGGGGGAGGGGGTCAGCCCCAGCATTTT. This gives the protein CASSYGGGGQPQHF.

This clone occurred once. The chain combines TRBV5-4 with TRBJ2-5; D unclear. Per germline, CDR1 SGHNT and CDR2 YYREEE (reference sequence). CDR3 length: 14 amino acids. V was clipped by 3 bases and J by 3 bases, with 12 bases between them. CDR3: CASSSDSLEETQYF. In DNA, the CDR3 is TGTGCCAGCAGCTCTGATAGCCTCGAAGAGACCCAGTACTTC.

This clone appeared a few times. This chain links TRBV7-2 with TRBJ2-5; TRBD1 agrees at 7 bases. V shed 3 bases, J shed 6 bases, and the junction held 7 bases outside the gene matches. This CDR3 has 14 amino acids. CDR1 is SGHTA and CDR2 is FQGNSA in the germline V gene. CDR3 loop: CASSFQTGAQTQYF. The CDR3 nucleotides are TGTGCCAGCAGCTTTCAAACAGGGGCACAGACCCAGTACTTC.

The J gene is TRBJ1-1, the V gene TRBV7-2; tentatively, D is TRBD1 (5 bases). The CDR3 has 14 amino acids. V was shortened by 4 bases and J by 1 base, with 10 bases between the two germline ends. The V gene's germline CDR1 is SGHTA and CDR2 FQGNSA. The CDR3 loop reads CASSSKGANTEAFF. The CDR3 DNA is TGTGCCAGCAGCTCTAAAGGGGCGAACACTGAAGCTTTCTTT.

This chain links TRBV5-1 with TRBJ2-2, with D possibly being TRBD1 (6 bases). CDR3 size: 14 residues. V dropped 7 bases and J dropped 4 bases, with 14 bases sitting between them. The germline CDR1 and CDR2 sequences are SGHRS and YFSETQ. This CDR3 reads CASDPGAATGELFF. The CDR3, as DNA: TGCGCCAGCGATCCAGGGGCCGCCACCGGGGAGCTGTTTTTT.

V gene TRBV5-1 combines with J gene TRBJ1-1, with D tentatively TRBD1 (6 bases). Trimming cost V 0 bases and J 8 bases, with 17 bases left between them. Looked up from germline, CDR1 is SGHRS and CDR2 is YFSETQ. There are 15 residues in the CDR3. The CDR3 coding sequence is TGCGCCAGCAGCTTGGGTAGCACGCGGACAGAAGAAGCTTTCTTT. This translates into CASSLGSTRTEEAFF.

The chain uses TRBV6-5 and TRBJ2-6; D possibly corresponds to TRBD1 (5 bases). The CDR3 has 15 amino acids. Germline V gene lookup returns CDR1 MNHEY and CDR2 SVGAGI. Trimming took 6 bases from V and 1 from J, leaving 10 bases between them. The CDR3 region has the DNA TGTGCCAGCAGGATGACAGTGTCTGGGGCCAACGTCCTGACTTTC. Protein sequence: CASRMTVSGANVLTF.

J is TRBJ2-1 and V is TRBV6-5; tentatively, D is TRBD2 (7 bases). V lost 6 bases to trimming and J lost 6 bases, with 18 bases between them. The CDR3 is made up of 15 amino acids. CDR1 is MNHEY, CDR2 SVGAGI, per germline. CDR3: CASRSGTYNINEQFF. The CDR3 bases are TGTGCCAGCAGAAGCGGGACATACAACATCAATGAGCAGTTCTTC.

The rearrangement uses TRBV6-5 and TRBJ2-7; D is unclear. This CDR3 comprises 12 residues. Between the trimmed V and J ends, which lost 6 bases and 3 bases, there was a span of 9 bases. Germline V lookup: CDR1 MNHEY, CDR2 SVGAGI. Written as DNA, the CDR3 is TGTGCCAGCAGCCAAACAAACTACGAGCAGTACTTC. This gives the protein CASSQTNYEQYF.

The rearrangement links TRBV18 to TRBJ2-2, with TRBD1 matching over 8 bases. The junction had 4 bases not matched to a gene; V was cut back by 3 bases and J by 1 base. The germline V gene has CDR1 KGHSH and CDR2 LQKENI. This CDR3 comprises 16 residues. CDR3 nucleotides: TGTGCCAGCTCACCCCGAGGGACAGGGAACACCGGGGAGCTGTTTTTT. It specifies CASSPRGTGNTGELFF.

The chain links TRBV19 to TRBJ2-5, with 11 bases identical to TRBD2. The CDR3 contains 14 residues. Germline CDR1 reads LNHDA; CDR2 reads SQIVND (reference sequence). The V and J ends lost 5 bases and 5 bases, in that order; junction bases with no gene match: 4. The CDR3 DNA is TGTGCCAGTAGTCCGACTAGCGGGGTGGAGACCCAGTACTTC. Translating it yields CASSPTSGVETQYF.

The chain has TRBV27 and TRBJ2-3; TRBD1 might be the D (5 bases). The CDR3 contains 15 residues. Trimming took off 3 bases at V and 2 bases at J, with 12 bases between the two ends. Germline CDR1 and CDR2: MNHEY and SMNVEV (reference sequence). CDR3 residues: CASSFRGGPTDTQYF. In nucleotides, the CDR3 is TGTGCCAGCAGTTTTAGGGGCGGACCCACAGATACGCAGTATTTT.

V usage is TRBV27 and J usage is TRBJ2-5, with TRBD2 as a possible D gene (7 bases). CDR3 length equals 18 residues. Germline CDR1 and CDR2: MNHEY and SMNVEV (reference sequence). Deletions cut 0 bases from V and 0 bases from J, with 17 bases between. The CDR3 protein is CASSLSKGRGANQETQYF. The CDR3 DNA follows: TGTGCCAGCAGTTTATCGAAGGGCCGGGGGGCCAACCAAGAGACCCAGTACTTC.

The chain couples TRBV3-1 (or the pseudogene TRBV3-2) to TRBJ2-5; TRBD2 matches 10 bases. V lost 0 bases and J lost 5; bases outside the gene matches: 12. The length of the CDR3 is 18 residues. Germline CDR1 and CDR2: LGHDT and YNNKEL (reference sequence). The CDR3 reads CASSQEGTSGTRRETQYF. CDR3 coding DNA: TGTGCCAGCAGCCAAGAGGGAACTAGCGGGACACGTAGGGAGACCCAGTACTTC.

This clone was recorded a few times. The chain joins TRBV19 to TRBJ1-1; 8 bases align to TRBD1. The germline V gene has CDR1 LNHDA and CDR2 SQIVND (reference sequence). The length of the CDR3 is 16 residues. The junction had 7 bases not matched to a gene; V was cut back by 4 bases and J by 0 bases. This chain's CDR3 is CASSTRQGTMNTEAFF. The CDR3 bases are TGTGCCAGTAGTACCCGACAGGGGACAATGAACACTGAAGCTTTCTTT.